The source of this TCR beta chain is a study of blood T cell repertoires in COVID-19. Study information: Collection of acute and convalescent COVID-19 samples took place in the United States, Italy and Spain. From T cells, B-cell-depleted T cells, or PBMCs came the material, which was cDNA or gDNA.

V was cut by 6 bases and J by 8 bases, with 13 bases left in between. The CDR3 runs to 12 residues. The germline gives CDR1 LNHDA, CDR2 SQIVND (reference sequence). The Seattle patients joined while their infection was active and were tracked longitudinally afterward. This clone showed up just once. In the original workflow: Researchers report that nucleated cell counts were estimated from reference gene primer amplification. Clones were sequenced by immunoSEQ multiplex PCR, and TCRdb holds only the in-frame ones, with some missing. V and J calls and clone size come straight from that table; D and trimming were deduced from the DNA. The sample carries 200,000 to 300,000 clones, 85% to 95% recorded once.

This sequence originates from a man younger than 40 with COVID-19, enrolled during active disease. The sample comprised peripheral blood. The chain uses TRBV19 and TRBJ1-2, with D uncertain. The CDR3 spells CASRKELWGYTF. CDR3 bases: TGTGCCAGTAGGAAGGAACTATGGGGCTACACCTTC.